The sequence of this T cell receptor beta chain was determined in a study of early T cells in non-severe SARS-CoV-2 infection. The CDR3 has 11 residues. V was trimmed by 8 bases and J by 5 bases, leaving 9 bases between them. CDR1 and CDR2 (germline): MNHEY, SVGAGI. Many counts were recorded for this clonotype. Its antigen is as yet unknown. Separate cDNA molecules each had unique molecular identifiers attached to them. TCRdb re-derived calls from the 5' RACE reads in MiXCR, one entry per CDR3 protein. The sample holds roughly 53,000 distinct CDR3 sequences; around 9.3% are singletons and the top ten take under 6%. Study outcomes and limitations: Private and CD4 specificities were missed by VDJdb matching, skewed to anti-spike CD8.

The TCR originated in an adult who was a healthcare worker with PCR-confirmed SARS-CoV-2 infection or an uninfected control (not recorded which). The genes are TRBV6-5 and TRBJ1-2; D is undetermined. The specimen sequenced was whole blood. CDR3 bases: TGTGCCAGCTGGTCAGTTTATGGCTACACCTTC. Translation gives CASWSVYGYTF.